These T cell receptor beta chains were read from a single sample in a study of control samples from healthy donors and cancer patients. Profiled with immunoSEQ multiplex PCR; TCRdb holds only in-frame clones, not every one. The table has fewer than 95,000 clones, about 85% seen once. Sequenced input: blood. These receptors were collected from a woman in her thirties or forties in good health. The CDR3 runs from the conserved cysteine through the conserved F or W. The D gene is left open where the match is weak. For some rows the clone size is stated as once, few or many, or as a class when expanded; others skip it.

D gene	clone size	V gene	J gene	CDR3 length	CDR3 DNA	CDR3 protein
.	.	TRBV4-3	TRBJ1-4	17	TGCGCCAGCAGCCAGCAGGCCCCCGGGCCCTTAGGAGAAAAACTGTTTTTT	CASSQQAPGPLGEKLFF
.	once	TRBV7-2	TRBJ1-2	13	TGTGCCAGCAGCTTAGTGAGTCAGGGAGGCTACACCTTC	CASSLVSQGGYTF
.	.	TRBV21-1	TRBJ2-3	17	TGTGCCAGCAGCAAAGTCGCCCGGAGACCTAGCACAGATACGCAGTATTTT	CASSKVARRPSTDTQYF
.	few	TRBV5-5	TRBJ2-1	14	TGTGCCAGCAGCTTGGTCAATACCTACAATGAGCAGTTCTTC	CASSLVNTYNEQFF
.	.	TRBV19	TRBJ1-5	15	TGTGCCAGTACCCGGAGCCCCCAGATCAATCAGCCCCAGCATTTT	CASTRSPQINQPQHF
.	.	TRBV6-5	TRBJ1-2	13	TGTGCCAGCAGCTTACAGGGCAGGGATGGCTACACCTTC	CASSLQGRDGYTF
TRBD1	.	TRBV5-1	TRBJ1-2	15	TGCGCCAGCAGCCCCGGACAGGGGGCTAGGGGTGGCTACACCTTC	CASSPGQGARGGYTF
.	.	TRBV14	TRBJ2-7	12	TGTGCCAGCAGCCAAGGAAATCGTAGACAGTACTTC	CASSQGNRRQYF
.	.	TRBV30	TRBJ2-1	12	TGTGCCTGGAGTGGCGGTTACAATGAGCAGTTCTTC	CAWSGGYNEQFF
.	.	TRBV6-2/TRBV6-3	TRBJ2-3	17	TGTGCCAGCAGCCGCAACGCTATTAGCGACTACACAGATACGCAGTATTTT	CASSRNAISDYTDTQYF
.	.	TRBV11-1	TRBJ2-7	13	TGTGCCAGCAGCTTAGAACAGTCCTACGAGCAGTACTTC	CASSLEQSYEQYF
.	once	TRBV24-1	TRBJ2-3	15	TGTGCCACCAGTGACCCCGGGGGCTCTCCAGATACGCAGTATTTT	CATSDPGGSPDTQYF
.	.	TRBV24-1	TRBJ2-5	15	TGTGCCACCAGTGATTTGGTGAGGGGTCAAGAGACCCAGTACTTC	CATSDLVRGQETQYF
.	.	TRBV30	TRBJ1-2	13	TGTGCCCAGAGGGTGGGGTTGGACTATGGCTACACCTTC	CAQRVGLDYGYTF
TRBD1	.	TRBV9	TRBJ1-1	14	TGTGCCAGCAGCGGACAGGGGGGCAACACTGAAGCTTTCTTT	CASSGQGGNTEAFF
.	.	TRBV10-2	TRBJ2-7	12	TGCGCCAGCAGCCCCGGGGACCCGGTTCAGTACTTC	CASSPGDPVQYF
.	few	TRBV6-7	TRBJ2-6	18	TGTGCCGACCTGGGTTTTAGGGGCAACGTCTCTGGGGCCAACGTCCTGACTTTC	CADLGFRGNVSGANVLTF
.	.	TRBV5-1	TRBJ1-3	15	TGCGCCAGCAGCTTGGGTTCGGGCTCTGGAAACACCATATATTTT	CASSLGSGSGNTIYF